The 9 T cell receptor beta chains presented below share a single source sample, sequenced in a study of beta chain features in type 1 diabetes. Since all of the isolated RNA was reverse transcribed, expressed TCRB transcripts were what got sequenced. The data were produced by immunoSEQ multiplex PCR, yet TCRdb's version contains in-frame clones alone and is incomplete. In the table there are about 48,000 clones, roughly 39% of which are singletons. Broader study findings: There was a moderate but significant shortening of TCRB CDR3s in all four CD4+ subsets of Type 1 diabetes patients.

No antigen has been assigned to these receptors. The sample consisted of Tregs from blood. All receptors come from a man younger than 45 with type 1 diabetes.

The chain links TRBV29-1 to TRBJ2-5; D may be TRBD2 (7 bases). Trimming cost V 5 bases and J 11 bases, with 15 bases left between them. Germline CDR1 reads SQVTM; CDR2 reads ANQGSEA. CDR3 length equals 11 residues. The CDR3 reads CSVRRGGEQYF. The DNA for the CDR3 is TGCAGCGTTCGAAGGGGGGGGGAACAGTACTTC. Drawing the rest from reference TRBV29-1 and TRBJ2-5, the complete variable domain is SAVISQKPSRDICQRGTSLTIQCQVDSQVTMMFWYRQQPGQSLTLIATANQGSEATYESGFVIDKFPISRPNLTFSTLTVSNMSPEDSSIYLCSVRRGGEQYFGPGTRLLVL.

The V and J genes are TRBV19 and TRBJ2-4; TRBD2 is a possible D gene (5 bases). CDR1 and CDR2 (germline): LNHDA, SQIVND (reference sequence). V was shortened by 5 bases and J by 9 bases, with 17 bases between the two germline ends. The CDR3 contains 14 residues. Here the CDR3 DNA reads TGTGCCAGTAGTGTGGACCCACGGGAAGGCATTCAGTACTTC. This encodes CASSVDPREGIQYF.

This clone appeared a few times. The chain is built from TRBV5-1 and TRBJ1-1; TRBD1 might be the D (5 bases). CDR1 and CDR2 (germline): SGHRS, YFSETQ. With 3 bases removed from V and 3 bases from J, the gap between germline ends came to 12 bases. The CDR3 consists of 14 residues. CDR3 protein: CASSSQGGHTEAFF. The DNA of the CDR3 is TGCGCCAGCAGCTCTCAGGGAGGGCACACTGAAGCTTTCTTT.

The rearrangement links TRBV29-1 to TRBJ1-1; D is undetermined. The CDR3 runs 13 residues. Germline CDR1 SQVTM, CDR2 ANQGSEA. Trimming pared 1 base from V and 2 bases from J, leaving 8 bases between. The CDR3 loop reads CSVEATANTEAFF. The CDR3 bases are TGCAGCGTTGAAGCCACAGCTAACACTGAAGCTTTCTTT.

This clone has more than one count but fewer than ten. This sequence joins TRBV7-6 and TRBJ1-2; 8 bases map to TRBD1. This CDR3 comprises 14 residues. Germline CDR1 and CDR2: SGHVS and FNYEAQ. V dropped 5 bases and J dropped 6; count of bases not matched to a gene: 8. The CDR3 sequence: CASSPDRVRDGYTF. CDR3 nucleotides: TGTGCCAGCAGCCCGGACAGGGTTAGAGATGGCTACACCTTC.

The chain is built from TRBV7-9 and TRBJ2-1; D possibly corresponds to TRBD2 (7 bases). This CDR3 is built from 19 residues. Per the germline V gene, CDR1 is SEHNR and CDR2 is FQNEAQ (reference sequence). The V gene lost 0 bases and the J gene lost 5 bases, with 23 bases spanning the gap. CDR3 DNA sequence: TGTGCCAGCAGCTTAGCGGAATACCTCCGGGGGGCGTTACACAATGAGCAGTTCTTC. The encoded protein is CASSLAEYLRGALHNEQFF. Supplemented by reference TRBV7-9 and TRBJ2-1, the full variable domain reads DTGVSQNPRHKITKRGQNVTFRCDPISEHNRLYWYRQTLGQGPEFLTYFQNEAQLEKSRLLSDRFSAERPKGSFSTLEIQRTEQGDSAMYLCASSLAEYLRGALHNEQFFGPGTRLTVL.

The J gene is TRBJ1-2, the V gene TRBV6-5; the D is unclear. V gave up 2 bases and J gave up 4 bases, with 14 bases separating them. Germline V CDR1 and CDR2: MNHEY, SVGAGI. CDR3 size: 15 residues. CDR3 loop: CASSYDNPESYGYTF. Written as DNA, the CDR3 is TGTGCCAGCAGTTACGACAATCCAGAAAGCTATGGCTACACCTTC.

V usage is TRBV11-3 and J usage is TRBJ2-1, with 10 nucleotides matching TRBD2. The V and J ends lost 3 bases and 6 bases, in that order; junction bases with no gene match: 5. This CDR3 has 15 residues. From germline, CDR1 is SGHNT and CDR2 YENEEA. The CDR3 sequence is CASSLGGLATNEQFF. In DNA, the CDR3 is TGTGCCAGCAGCTTGGGGGGACTAGCGACCAATGAGCAGTTCTTC.

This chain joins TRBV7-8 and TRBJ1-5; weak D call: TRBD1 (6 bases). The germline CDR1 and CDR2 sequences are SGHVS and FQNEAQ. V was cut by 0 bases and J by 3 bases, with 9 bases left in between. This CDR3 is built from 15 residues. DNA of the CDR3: TGTGCCAGCAGCTTAGCAGGACAGACCAATCAGCCCCAGCATTTT. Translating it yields CASSLAGQTNQPQHF.